Listed here is a single T cell receptor beta chain. Its cognate antigen is unknown. Produced via immunoSEQ multiplex PCR; TCRdb's table is partial and in-frame only. The data hold some 60,000 clones, with approximately 84% observed a single time. The data derive from a study of a mutant IDH1 vaccine in newly diagnosed glioma. Study at large: Initiation of the vaccine course occurred 4-6 weeks after radiotherapy alone, or alongside temozolomide cycles. Regarding the study as a whole: There seemed to be no relation between pseudoprogression and changes in top peripheral T cell clonotypes. Around 92% of patients showed vaccine-induced immune responses across multiple MHC alleles.

Time point given: week 11, during vaccination. Every vaccine dose comprised 300 ug of mutant IDH1 20-mer peptide plus topical imiquimod. Donor diagnoses consisted of new WHO grade 3 or 4 IDH1-mutant, ATRX-lost astrocytomas. Germline V gene lookup returns CDR1 SGDLS and CDR2 YYNGEE. V shed 7 bases and J shed 2 bases, with 10 bases lying between them. This CDR3 has 13 residues. This rearrangement joins TRBV9 to TRBJ1-5; D call uncertain. The input for sequencing was PBMCs, taken from a glioma patient whose treatment included an IDH1 peptide vaccine. The receptor was derived from a young man with glioma. CDR3 sequence reads: CASGNWGNQPQHF. CDR3 DNA: TGTGCCAGCGGTAATTGGGGCAATCAGCCCCAGCATTTT.